Shown below are 13 T cell receptor beta chains from a single sample sequenced in a study of blood T cell repertoires in COVID-19. Produced via immunoSEQ multiplex PCR; TCRdb's table is partial and in-frame only. The table lists 150,000 to 200,000 clones, more than 80% of them singletons. Specimen: peripheral blood. These receptors originate from a woman in her sixties with COVID-19, enrolled during active disease.

This clone was seen a single time. The V gene is TRBV10-3, the J gene TRBJ1-4, with 9 bases lining up with TRBD1. The CDR3 runs to 18 residues. J lost 8 bases, V lost 3 bases, and 16 bases had no gene match. Germline V gene sequence: CDR1 ENHRY, CDR2 SYGVKD. CDR3 sequence reads: CAISDLYSGQGSREKLFF. Here the CDR3 DNA reads TGTGCCATCAGTGACCTATATTCTGGACAGGGGAGCAGAGAAAAACTGTTTTTT.

The chain links TRBV19 to TRBJ2-5; the match to TRBD2 covers 9 bases. CDR3 length: 16 amino acids. Germline-derived CDR1 and CDR2 are LNHDA and SQIVND (reference sequence). J lost 7 bases, V lost 5 bases, and 14 bases had no gene match. The CDR3: CASSPYYSAGGVTQYF. For the CDR3, the DNA is TGTGCCAGTAGTCCGTACTATTCAGCGGGGGGAGTGACCCAGTACTTC.

The chain joins TRBV2 to TRBJ1-2, with 7 bases fitting TRBD1. The CDR3 has 15 amino acids. The V gene end was trimmed by 4 bases and the J gene end by 0 bases; junction bases not matched to a gene: 5. Germline-derived CDR1 and CDR2 are SNHLY and FYNNEI. The CDR3 DNA follows: TGTGCCAGCAGTGCTGGGACAGCCACTAACTATGGCTACACCTTC. Its translation: CASSAGTATNYGYTF.

The chain couples TRBV2 to TRBJ1-6; 7 positions match TRBD1. Per germline, CDR1 SNHLY and CDR2 FYNNEI. The CDR3 is 13 residues long. V was clipped by 7 bases and J by 7 bases; unmatched bases: 4. The CDR3, as DNA: TGTGCCAGCAAGGGGACAGTCAATTCACCCCTCCACTTT. Protein: CASKGTVNSPLHF.

The V and J genes are TRBV19 and TRBJ2-1; 9 bases agree with TRBD1. CDR3 size: 15 residues. With 7 bases clipped from V and 5 bases from J, the junction kept 9 bases outside the gene matches. CDR1 and CDR2 from the germline V gene are LNHDA and SQIVND (reference sequence). This CDR3 is CASKGGDRVNNEQFF. In nucleotides, the CDR3 is TGTGCCAGTAAGGGAGGGGACAGGGTCAACAATGAGCAGTTCTTC.

The chain combines TRBV19 with TRBJ1-3; 12 bases agree with TRBD1. The germline CDR1 and CDR2 sequences are LNHDA and SQIVND (reference sequence). CDR3 length equals 17 residues. With 8 bases clipped from V and 1 base from J, the junction kept 9 bases outside the gene matches. CDR3 DNA sequence: TGTGCCAGTTTCGACTCGGGACAGGGGGCATCTGGAAACACCATATATTTT. It yields the protein CASFDSGQGASGNTIYF.

This clone was found once. The CDR3 region has the DNA TGTGCCAGCAGCTTACCGGGGGGAGATACGCAGTATTTT. Translated, it gives CASSLPGGDTQYF. V is TRBV5-6 and J is TRBJ2-3, with 7 bases identical to TRBD2. Trimming took 2 bases from V and 5 from J; bases not matched to a gene: 2. The CDR3 sequence is 13 residues long. The V gene's germline CDR1 is SGHDT and CDR2 YYEEEE.

V is TRBV19 and J is TRBJ1-5, with a tentative D call TRBD1 (5 bases). V was shortened by 11 bases and J by 3 bases, with 11 bases between the two germline ends. CDR3 length: 12 amino acids. Germline CDR1 reads LNHDA; CDR2 reads SQIVND (reference sequence). Here the CDR3 reads CAGGTVNQPQHF. The CDR3 DNA reads TGTGCCGGAGGGACGGTCAATCAGCCCCAGCATTTT.

The chain carries TRBV7-2 and TRBJ2-7, with D perhaps TRBD2 (7 bases). The CDR3 is 16 amino acids. V lost 6 bases to trimming and J lost 0 bases, with 18 bases between them. Germline loops: CDR1 SGHTA, CDR2 FQGNSA. CDR3 in DNA: TGTGCCAGCAGACTTCGAGGAGGGGGGGGCTCCTACGAGCAGTACTTC. As protein: CASRLRGGGGSYEQYF. The variable domain in full, with the rest retrieved from reference TRBV7-2 and TRBJ2-7, is GAGVSQSPSNKVTEKGKDVELRCDPISGHTALYWYRQSLGQGLEFLIYFQGNSAPDKSGLPSDRFSAERTGGSVSTLTIQRTQQEDSAVYLCASRLRGGGGSYEQYFGPGTRLTVT.

The chain links TRBV6-4 to TRBJ2-5; a weak D match, TRBD2 (6 bases). Trimming removed 3 bases at V and 5 bases at J, with 10 bases between. The germline gives CDR1 MRHNA, CDR2 SNTAGT. The CDR3 totals 13 residues. CDR3 protein: CASSEEGGETQYF. The CDR3 region has the DNA TGTGCCAGCAGTGAGGAGGGAGGTGAGACCCAGTACTTC.

CDR3 in amino acids: CSVFTRGYTF. The CDR3 bases are TGCAGCGTTTTTACGAGGGGCTACACCTTC. J is TRBJ1-2 and V is TRBV29-1; D is unresolved. V was trimmed by 5 bases and J by 8 bases, leaving 9 bases between them. The CDR3 sequence is 10 residues long. The germline V gene encodes CDR1 SQVTM and CDR2 ANQGSEA.

The V call is TRBV19, the J call TRBJ2-7, with TRBD1 matching over 8 bases. Germline trimming cut 2 bases from V and 6 bases from J; bases unmatched to any gene: 9. Germline CDR1 LNHDA, CDR2 SQIVND (reference sequence). The CDR3 has 15 residues. CDR3 amino acids: CASSISRTGSAEQYF. The CDR3, as DNA: TGTGCCAGTAGTATATCCCGGACAGGGTCCGCCGAGCAGTACTTC.

V gene TRBV12-5 combines with J gene TRBJ2-1; weak D call: TRBD1 (6 bases). V lost 6 bases, J lost 11 bases, and 17 bases lay in between. The length of the CDR3 is 13 residues. Germline-derived CDR1 and CDR2 are LGHNT and FRNRAP. In DNA, the CDR3 is TGTGCTAGTGGCCCCGCAGGGGTTCGCAAGCAGTTCTTC. This translates into CASGPAGVRKQFF.